A single sample is the source of the 8 T cell receptor beta chains below, sequenced in a study of type 1 regulatory T cells (dated by TCRdb to the early 2020s). The sample was run on an Illumina MiSeq. TCRdb passed the public sequencing reads through fastp at Q25 and MiXCR, retaining productive beta sequences. Here each entry gathers all rows of one CDR3 protein and keeps the most common genes and DNA. Within this sample are about 68,000 distinct CDR3 sequences, with 55% to 80% of them counted one time only. 7.6% of the sample rests with the top ten. No antigen is known for these receptors. Sequencing was done on a sample of cultured T cells, either the whole culture or a sorted T cell fraction (not recorded which). This specimen's cell subset or site label, interpreted: Tr1-enriched cell product generated in vitro against host alloantigens. Source of these receptors: a human donor in good health.

In this sample, this clonotype is medium-sized. V is TRBV20-1 and J is TRBJ2-4; D gene uncertain. The V end lost 1 base, the J end lost 6 bases, and 13 bases lay between the germline ends. The CDR3 is 14 residues long. The germline V gene encodes CDR1 DFQATT and CDR2 SNEGSKA (reference sequence). The CDR3 region has the DNA TGCAGTGCTAGAGGAGGAACATTGGGAAACATTCAGTACTTC. Its protein is CSARGGTLGNIQYF.

This clonotype was counted between two and nine times. V gene TRBV27 combines with J gene TRBJ2-1, with D perhaps assigned TRBD1 or TRBD2 (5 bases each). V was clipped by 4 bases and J by 6 bases, with 16 bases between them. Germline CDR1 MNHEY, CDR2 SMNVEV (reference sequence). The CDR3 is 15 amino acids. CDR3 amino acids: CASSYMGPRGNEQFF. CDR3 sequence (DNA): TGTGCCAGCAGTTATATGGGACCCCGGGGCAATGAGCAGTTCTTC.

This chain uses TRBV4-1 with TRBJ1-2, with a possible D match to TRBD1 (5 bases). Germline assignment: CDR1 MGHRA and CDR2 YSYEKL. V dropped 0 bases and J dropped 4 bases, with 15 bases sitting between them. The CDR3 extends over 16 amino acids. The CDR3 DNA reads as TGCGCCAGCAGCCAAGAACAGGAACCAAAAGGCTATGGCTACACCTTC. This sequence encodes CASSQEQEPKGYGYTF.

The V and J genes are TRBV5-1 and TRBJ2-7; D perhaps matches TRBD1 (7 bases). The germline V and J ends were trimmed by 5 bases and 6 bases, with 27 bases remaining between them. CDR1 and CDR2 from the germline V gene are SGHRS and YFSETQ. The CDR3 totals 17 residues. DNA for the CDR3: TGCGCCAGCAGGGAAACAGGGGTGGGAACGGGAGCGGTCGAGCAGTACTTC. It encodes CASRETGVGTGAVEQYF. The entire variable domain, with the rest obtained from reference TRBV5-1 and TRBJ2-7, is as follows: KAGVTQTPRYLIKTRGQQVTLSCSPISGHRSVSWYQQTPGQGLQFLFEYFSETQRNKGNFPGRFSGRQFSNSRSEMNVSTLELGDSALYLCASRETGVGTGAVEQYFGPGTRLTVT.

This chain uses TRBV6-2 or TRBV6-3 with TRBJ2-7; the D gene is possibly TRBD2 (6 bases). The germline gives CDR1 MNHEY, CDR2 SVGEGT. V was cut by 10 bases and J by 0 bases, with 16 bases left in between. This CDR3 contains 14 residues. CDR3 DNA: TGTGCCACCCACCGGACTAAGAGCTCCTACGAGCAGTACTTC. Translating it yields CATHRTKSSYEQYF.

A word on this clonotype: This clone may be a read error of a much larger clone one base away. V usage is TRBV20-1 and J usage is TRBJ2-3, with 8 positions matching TRBD2. CDR3 length equals 18 residues. Per germline, CDR1 DFQATT and CDR2 SNEGSKA (reference sequence). CDR3 sequence: CSVQSGAGGSTGTDAQYF. The CDR3 DNA sequence: TGCAGTGTTCAGTCGGGCGCGGGAGGATCTACGGGCACAGATGCGCAGTATTTT.

Relative to its sample, this clonotype is medium-sized. V usage is TRBV7-2 and J usage is TRBJ2-7, with 8 bases matching TRBD1. The germline V gene has CDR1 SGHTA and CDR2 FQGNSA. The CDR3 runs 14 residues. Trimming removed 5 bases from V and 2 bases from J; junction bases left unmatched: 5. CDR3 coding DNA: TGTGCCAGCAGCGTCGGGACAGGACCCTACGAGCAGTACTTC. Amino acid sequence: CASSVGTGPYEQYF.

This sequence joins TRBV3-1 and TRBJ2-3; 9 bases are a match to TRBD2. There are 18 residues in the CDR3. Germline assignment: CDR1 LGHDT and CDR2 YNNKEL (reference sequence). Unmatched junction bases numbered 11, after V lost 1 base and J lost 3 bases. CDR3 bases: TGTGCCAGCAGCCAAGGCCGTTTTAGCGGGAGACGAACAGATACGCAGTATTTT. It encodes CASSQGRFSGRRTDTQYF.